What follows is one T cell receptor (beta chain) and its context. This entry belongs to a study of blood T cell repertoires in COVID-19. TCRdb keeps only in-frame clones here, not all; method: immunoSEQ multiplex PCR. The table shows 110,000 to 150,000 clones, with around 82% occurring only once. Trimming removed 5 bases from V and 2 bases from J, with 19 bases in between. CDR3 length: 16 amino acids. Germline loops: CDR1 SGHDN, CDR2 FVKESK. The specimen was PBMCs or T cells enriched from blood (not recorded which). This TCR was sampled from a woman aged 45-65 years who had recovered from COVID-19. The J gene is TRBJ2-7, the V gene TRBV14; D perhaps matches TRBD1 (6 bases). The CDR3 coding sequence is TGTGCCAGCAGCTTCGATCTCTTCAGGGGACCCTACGAGCAGTACGTC. Its protein is CASSFDLFRGPYEQYV.